The 10 T cell receptor beta chains presented below share a single source sample, sequenced in a study of identical twins. TCRdb fed the 5' RACE reads into MiXCR, producing one record per CDR3 protein. The repertoire includes some 660,000 distinct CDR3 sequences, about 9.4% of them detected once, and more than 0.75% sits in the top ten. These same records also appear under a second study, on yellow fever vaccine responses in identical twins.

Sample: PBMCs. These receptors all come from a woman under 30 in good health.

The chain combines TRBV20-1 with TRBJ2-3; 10 positions agree with TRBD2. Trimming removed 0 bases from V and 2 bases from J; junction bases left unmatched: 8. Looked up from germline, CDR1 is DFQATT and CDR2 is SNEGSKA (reference sequence). This CDR3 has 17 amino acids. The CDR3 loop is CSARDQRTSGATDTQYF. The DNA for the CDR3 is TGCAGTGCTAGAGACCAGCGGACTAGCGGAGCCACAGATACGCAGTATTTT.

The sample holds many counts of this clonotype. The rearrangement joins TRBV27 to TRBJ2-1; TRBD2 agrees at 7 bases. This CDR3 is 14 amino acids long. The V segment lost 5 bases and the J segment 15 bases; nucleotides outside the gene matches: 16. CDR1 is MNHEY and CDR2 is SMNVEV in the germline V gene (reference sequence). The CDR3 loop reads CASSPYPTSQVPFF. The CDR3 DNA is TGTGCCAGCAGTCCGTACCCGACTAGCCAGGTTCCGTTCTTC.

In its sample, this clonotype was seen a few times. This rearrangement joins TRBV6-2 or TRBV6-3 to TRBJ2-1; no clear D. V was clipped by 7 bases and J by 7 bases, with 11 bases between them. This CDR3 has 12 residues. The germline gives CDR1 MNHEY, CDR2 SVGEGT. The CDR3 reads CASNRNQNEQFF. The CDR3 coding sequence is TGTGCCAGCAACCGAAACCAGAATGAGCAGTTCTTC.

The chain joins TRBV6-1 to TRBJ2-7; 9 positions agree with TRBD1. CDR3 length equals 14 residues. V shed 4 bases and J 9 bases; nucleotides not matched to a gene: 10. Germline V lookup: CDR1 MNHNS, CDR2 SASEGT. The CDR3 DNA sequence: TGTGCCAGCAGTGGTGGCGACAGGGGGTCTTTGCAGTACTTC. Protein sequence: CASSGGDRGSLQYF.

This clonotype has at least ten counts. The J gene is TRBJ2-3, the V gene TRBV11-2; D remains unclear. CDR3 size: 15 residues. Trimming stripped 5 bases from V and 2 bases from J, with 14 bases between. CDR1 and CDR2 from the germline V gene are SGHAT and FQNNGV. CDR3 residues: CASSPDGLSTDTQYF. The CDR3 DNA reads as TGTGCCAGCAGCCCGGACGGCTTGTCCACAGATACGCAGTATTTT.

This clonotype was recorded many times. The rearrangement joins TRBV5-5 to TRBJ1-2, with D tentatively TRBD1 (6 bases). This CDR3 has 13 amino acids. Trimming left V 1 base short and J 3 bases short, with 7 bases between. Germline V gene sequence: CDR1 SGHKS, CDR2 YYEKEE (reference sequence). CDR3 protein: CASSLSGDYGYTF. The CDR3 DNA reads TGTGCCAGCAGCTTGTCAGGGGACTATGGCTACACCTTC.

The V call is TRBV6-6, the J call TRBJ2-5; D is unresolved. Germline V gene data show CDR1 as MNHNY and CDR2 as SVGAGI (reference sequence). The CDR3 is made up of 13 amino acids. V was clipped by 0 bases and J by 4 bases, with 6 bases between them. In DNA, the CDR3 is TGTGCCAGCAGTTACTCGACGCCAGAGACCCAGTACTTC. This encodes CASSYSTPETQYF.

This clonotype appeared a few times. This chain connects TRBV6-2 or TRBV6-3 to TRBJ2-3; 9 nucleotides agree with TRBD2. The CDR3 loop spans 18 amino acids. The germline CDR1 and CDR2 sequences are MNHEY and SVGEGT. The V gene end was trimmed by 6 bases and the J gene end by 4 bases; junction bases not matched to a gene: 17. The DNA for the CDR3 is TGTGCCAGCAGCACAGCGGTAAAGAGCGGGGGGAGGCCAGATACGCAGTATTTT. Its protein is CASSTAVKSGGRPDTQYF.

This clonotype has only a few counts. The gene calls are TRBV4-1 and TRBJ2-1; D ambiguous. Germline-derived CDR1 and CDR2 are MGHRA and YSYEKL. V was pared by 4 bases and J by 5 bases, with 9 bases between. The CDR3 loop spans 13 amino acids. The chain's CDR3 is CASSRPLDNEQFF. CDR3 nucleotides: TGCGCCAGCAGCCGTCCCTTAGACAATGAGCAGTTCTTC.

This clonotype was counted between two and nine times. V is TRBV28 and J is TRBJ1-6; D is unresolved. Deletions cut 7 bases from V and 0 bases from J, with 7 bases between. Germline CDR1 MDHEN, CDR2 SYDVKM. CDR3 length equals 14 residues. The CDR3 sequence is CASTTNSYNSPLHF. Written as DNA, the CDR3 is TGTGCCAGCACCACCAACTCCTATAATTCACCCCTCCACTTT.